This TCR beta chain is from a study of blood T cell repertoires in COVID-19. The wider study: The origin of the acute and convalescent COVID-19 samples was the United States, Italy and Spain. In each case, the material was cDNA or gDNA derived from T cells, B-cell-depleted T cells, or PBMCs.

Authors' analysis steps: Amplified reference gene primers provided the basis for estimating nucleated cell counts. Profiled with immunoSEQ multiplex PCR; TCRdb holds only in-frame clones, not every one. The D gene and trimming were derived from the DNA, and the V and J assignments and clone size from that table. The table has roughly 100,000 clones, almost 85% seen once. The CDR3 totals 17 residues. After removal of 2 bases from V and 6 bases from J, the junction contained 13 bases not matched to a gene. Looked up from germline, CDR1 is SGHTA and CDR2 is FQGTGA. This rearrangement joins TRBV7-3 to TRBJ2-3; TRBD2 agrees at 8 bases. Material: peripheral blood. The TCR sequence derives from a man in his forties with active or convalescent COVID-19. CDR3: CASSLLPAGAGDDTQYF. The CDR3 DNA reads as TGTGCCAGCAGCTTACTCCCAGCGGGGGCCGGGGACGATACGCAGTATTTT.